This T cell receptor (beta chain) was profiled in a study of CD8 T cells in Susac syndrome (dated by TCRdb to about 2019). Describing the broader study: The study used repertoire sequencing to test whether antigen drove CD8+ T cell activation and differentiation in Susac syndrome. Clonality of the CD8+ T cell repertoire was compared between roughly eleven healthy donors, 14 Susac syndrome patients and around 15 multiple sclerosis patients.

RNA was extracted with the RNeasy kit and roughly 0.5 to 1 ug was reverse transcribed using random hexamers. The immunoSEQ multiplex PCR assay, covering 54 Vbeta and 13 Jbeta segments, was used to amplify TCR beta CDR3 regions. Bias from PCR amplification was corrected by using a synthetic template baseline for primer optimization and for computational correction. The authors processed their data as follows. Reads were annotated to V, D and J genes per IMGT and analyzed with immunoSEQ Analyzer, keeping only productive sequences. To calculate clonality, Shannon entropy was normalized by log2 of the number of productive unique sequences and then subtracted from one. Public and private clones were assessed among the 100 most prevalent clones of each patient and control. Clones were defined as Susac-specific if absent from the healthy and MS cohorts, from around 1,100 published viral clones and from other ImmuneACCESS disease sequences. TCRdb itself trimmed the public reads at Q25 with fastp, ran MiXCR and retained productive beta chains. Rows with one shared CDR3 protein collapse into an entry with the most common genes and DNA. What appears here as the V and J calls and clone size reflects TCRdb's work, not the paper's. The sample table shows about 280,000 distinct CDR3 sequences, and 85% are seen once. The ten largest clones add up to over 0.1% of the sample.

Overall results and qualifications from the work: The study acknowledged that relatively few individuals were included in the TCR sequencing and HLA analysis.

As regards this clonotype: Its antigen target is currently unknown. Within one base of it there is no much larger clone, and no base qualities were kept.

Per the germline V gene, MNHEY is the CDR1 and SVGEGT is the CDR2. The CDR3 sequence holds 18 residues, the cysteine and phenylalanine included. This entry keeps only the CDR3 DNA: 54 bases, framed from base 1. V loses 7 bases at its end and J loses 0 bases; junction bases beyond the gene matches: 11. High-throughput TCR beta sequencing profiled peripheral blood CD8+ and CD4+ T cells from healthy donors, Susac syndrome patients and multiple sclerosis patients. Treatment-naive patients with stable or active relapsing-remitting disease fulfilling revised McDonald criteria were used as multiple sclerosis controls. CD8+ TEMRA cells were enriched by FACS, while bulk CD8+ and CD4+ T cells were purified by magnetic negative isolation. Blood was collected in EDTA tubes and processed within 24 hours, with PBMCs isolated through density gradient centrifugation. PBMCs destined for TCR sequencing were cryopreserved in liquid nitrogen and later thawed in a 37 °C water bath. The sorted or isolated CD4+, CD8+ and CD8+ TEMRA cells reached a purity of at least 90%.

Sequenced material: CD8+ T cells from PBMCs. Recombination connected TRBV6-2 or TRBV6-3 to TRBJ2-1; 11 bases in the junction line up with TRBD2. The clonotype was recovered from a human donor with multiple sclerosis. The CDR3 has the sequence CASIPGASGGSSYNEQFF. The DNA sequence is TGTGCCAGCATCCCGGGGGCTAGCGGGGGGAGCTCCTACAATGAGCAGTTCTTC.